Listed here are 10 T cell receptor beta chains from one sample, sequenced in a study of T cells in Graves' hyperthyroidism and ophthalmopathy. TCR beta CDR3 regions were amplified from RNA transcripts. The HTBI primer set drove a first-round RT-PCR of the TCR CDR3. TCRdb independently ran MiXCR on the multiplex PCR reads; one entry per CDR3 protein. The sample yields about 400,000 distinct CDR3 sequences, 11% to 15% seen once. Sequencing input: blood. These receptors came from a man over 45 with Graves' ophthalmopathy.

The V call is TRBV20-1, the J call TRBJ2-4; D gene ambiguous. Germline V CDR1 and CDR2: DFQATT, SNEGSKA (reference sequence). This CDR3 region has 16 residues. V was shortened by 0 bases and J by 0 bases, with 12 bases between the two germline ends. The CDR3 loop reads CSARDPRPLAKNIQYF. DNA of the CDR3: TGCAGTGCTAGAGACCCCCGTCCGTTAGCCAAAAACATTCAGTACTTC.

A single count supports this clonotype. This chain connects TRBV9 to TRBJ2-6; D is possibly TRBD2 (5 bases). V lost 4 bases and J lost 3, with 14 bases in between. The CDR3 is 16 residues long. The V gene's germline CDR1 is SGDLS and CDR2 YYNGEE. Written as DNA, the CDR3 is TGTGCCAGCAGCATCTCGGCGGGTGGTGGGGCCAACGTCCTGACTTTC. Translation: CASSISAGGGANVLTF.

The rearrangement joins TRBV9 to TRBJ2-3, with D perhaps matching TRBD1 (5 bases). This CDR3 is built from 15 residues. Trimming cost V 4 bases and J 4 bases, with 16 bases left between them. Germline V gene sequence: CDR1 SGDLS, CDR2 YYNGEE. CDR3: CASSTTVATADTQYF. For the CDR3, the DNA is TGTGCCAGCAGCACGACAGTAGCCACTGCAGATACGCAGTATTTT. Supplemented by reference TRBV9 and TRBJ2-3, the full variable domain reads DSGVTQTPKHLITATGQRVTLRCSPRSGDLSVYWYQQSLDQGLQFLIQYYNGEERAKGNILERFSAQQFPDLHSELNLSSLELGDSALYFCASSTTVATADTQYFGPGTRLTVL.

The sample holds many counts of this clonotype. The V call is TRBV7-9, the J call TRBJ1-5, with 7 bases lining up with TRBD1. CDR3 size: 15 residues. The germline gives CDR1 SEHNR, CDR2 FQNEAQ (reference sequence). The V segment lost 1 base and the J segment 0 bases; nucleotides outside the gene matches: 0. CDR3 loop: CASSLDRGSNQPQHF. As DNA, the CDR3 is TGTGCCAGCAGCTTAGACAGGGGTAGCAATCAGCCCCAGCATTTT.

The sample holds a few counts of this clonotype. This rearrangement joins TRBV7-3 to TRBJ2-1; weak D call: TRBD2 (7 bases). The V gene lost 7 bases and the J gene lost 4 bases, with 20 bases spanning the gap. The CDR3 is 16 amino acids. The germline CDR1 and CDR2 sequences are SGHTA and FQGTGA. CDR3 residues: CASNPGAGESYNEQFF. CDR3 DNA: TGTGCCAGCAATCCAGGGGCGGGAGAATCATACAATGAGCAGTTCTTC.

The chain links TRBV12-3 or TRBV12-4 to TRBJ1-5, with a weak D call TRBD1 (5 bases). Trimming cost V 6 bases and J 2 bases, with 14 bases left between them. The CDR3 extends over 15 amino acids. Here the CDR3 DNA reads TGTGCCAGCAGAAGGGCGGGGGGAGGCAATCAGCCCCAGCATTTT. Its translation is CASRRAGGGNQPQHF.

This chain links TRBV27 with TRBJ1-2; possibly TRBD1 for D (5 bases). The germline CDR1 and CDR2 sequences are MNHEY and SMNVEV (reference sequence). The CDR3 is made up of 14 amino acids. V shed 4 bases and J shed 2 bases, with 11 bases lying between them. The DNA of the CDR3 is TGTGCCAGCAGTTCCGACAGTAAAAACTATGGCTACACCTTC. Translating gives CASSSDSKNYGYTF.

This clonotype appeared many times. The chain has TRBV20-1 and TRBJ2-3, with TRBD2 matching over 10 bases. This CDR3 has 16 residues. Germline CDR1 DFQATT, CDR2 SNEGSKA (reference sequence). V dropped 6 bases and J dropped 6; count of bases not matched to a gene: 15. In DNA, the CDR3 is TGCAGTGCCTACGGGGTAGGGCTAGCGGGAGCCGATACGCAGTATTTT. It yields the protein CSAYGVGLAGADTQYF.

This clonotype was picked up many times. Here the CDR3 reads CSVGNLEGTYNEQFF. CDR3 DNA: TGCAGCGTTGGGAACCTCGAGGGAACCTACAATGAGCAGTTCTTC. The chain has TRBV29-1 and TRBJ2-1; TRBD2 is a possible D gene (5 bases). This CDR3 spans 15 amino acids. Germline V gives CDR1 SQVTM, CDR2 ANQGSEA. V was clipped by 4 bases and J by 2 bases, with 15 bases between them.

This clonotype was detected ten times or more. The V call is TRBV13, the J call TRBJ2-7; D tentatively reads TRBD1 or TRBD2 (6 bases each). CDR1 and CDR2 (germline): PRHDT, FYEKMQ (reference sequence). V lost 2 bases and J lost 6, with 17 bases in between. The CDR3 covers 15 residues. CDR3 region: CASSLNGVGGFEQYF. Here the CDR3 DNA reads TGTGCCAGCAGCTTAAATGGGGTAGGGGGGTTCGAGCAGTACTTC.